These 18 T cell receptor beta chains were all obtained from the same sample, sequenced in a study of blood T cell repertoires in COVID-19. Clones were read by immunoSEQ multiplex PCR, and TCRdb kept only the in-frame ones, dropping some. The table lists approximately 250,000 clones, 80% to 90% of them singletons. The sequencing sample was made of PBMCs or T cells enriched from blood (not recorded which). These receptors were collected from a woman aged 35 to 49 who had been exposed to COVID-19.

This clone was recorded only once. V and J are TRBV24-1 and TRBJ1-2; no clear D. The V end lost 4 bases, the J end lost 3 bases, and 14 bases lay between the germline ends. The CDR3 sequence is 15 residues long. Germline values: CDR1 KGHDR, CDR2 SFDVKD. The CDR3 nucleotides are TGTGCCACCAGTGACCCCCCTCGGGGTGACTATGGCTACACCTTC. This codes for CATSDPPRGDYGYTF.

The DNA of the CDR3 is TGTGCCAGCAGTTACCTCGGGACTAGTAGTATCCATGAGCAGTTCTTC. It specifies CASSYLGTSSIHEQFF. This chain links TRBV6-6 with TRBJ2-1, with 8 positions matching TRBD2. This CDR3 is built from 16 residues. The J segment lost 8 bases and the V segment lost 2 bases, leaving 11 bases of the junction unmatched. Germline values: CDR1 MNHNY, CDR2 SVGAGI (reference sequence).

The chain joins TRBV30 to TRBJ1-2; D not certain. V was pared by 2 bases and J by 1 base, with 8 bases between. Germline lookup yields CDR1 GTSNPN and CDR2 SVGIG (reference sequence). This CDR3 contains 13 residues. CDR3 nucleotide sequence: TGTGCCTGGAGTTTTGAGCTTAACTATGGCTACACCTTC. The encoded protein is CAWSFELNYGYTF. The whole variable domain, remainder taken from reference TRBV30 and TRBJ1-2, is SQTIHQWPATLVQPVGSPLSLECTVEGTSNPNLYWYRQAAGRGLQLLFYSVGIGQISSEVPQNLSASRPQDRQFILSSKKLLLSDSGFYLCAWSFELNYGYTFGSGTRLTVV.

This sequence joins TRBV18 and TRBJ2-7, with D possibly being TRBD2 (6 bases). From germline, CDR1 is KGHSH and CDR2 LQKENI. The CDR3 contains 14 residues. V was clipped by 3 bases and J by 3 bases, with 12 bases between them. Here the CDR3 DNA reads TGTGCCAGCTCACCGGTGCGGGGCGGCTACGAGCAGTACGTC. Translation: CASSPVRGGYEQYV.

This clone has a handful of counts. The chain uses TRBV7-8 and TRBJ1-2; tentatively, D is TRBD1 (5 bases). Trimming shortened V by 1 base and J by 4 bases, and 7 bases separated the two germline ends. The CDR3 covers 13 residues. In germline, CDR1 is SGHVS, CDR2 FQNEAQ. CDR3 in amino acids: CASSLETAYGYTF. In DNA form, the CDR3 reads TGTGCCAGCAGCTTAGAGACAGCCTATGGCTACACCTTC.

CDR3: CASRGTGAPSSQPQHF. CDR3 sequence (DNA): TGTGCCAGCAGGGGGACAGGGGCCCCCTCGAGTCAGCCCCAGCATTTT. J is TRBJ1-5 and V is TRBV28, with 10 bases aligning to TRBD1. Per the germline V gene, CDR1 is MDHEN and CDR2 is SYDVKM. J gave up 6 bases and V 6 bases, and 11 bases lay outside the gene matches. The CDR3 extends over 16 amino acids.

The V and J genes are TRBV11-2 and TRBJ2-2; D possibly corresponds to TRBD1 (5 bases). In germline, CDR1 is SGHAT, CDR2 FQNNGV. The CDR3 extends over 17 amino acids. V was pared by 3 bases and J by 1 base, with 15 bases between. CDR3 region: CASSFGVAGMNTGELFF. The DNA for the CDR3 is TGTGCCAGCAGCTTTGGAGTGGCAGGGATGAACACCGGGGAGCTGTTTTTT.

The genes are TRBV19 and TRBJ1-4, with D possibly TRBD1 on 6 matching bases. Germline loops: CDR1 LNHDA, CDR2 SQIVND (reference sequence). V shed 5 bases and J shed 2 bases, with 15 bases lying between them. This CDR3 is built from 16 residues. This CDR3 is CASSLSQGTTNEKLFF. The DNA of the CDR3 is TGTGCCAGTAGTCTCTCACAGGGTACCACTAATGAAAAACTGTTTTTT.

This chain joins TRBV2 and TRBJ1-5, with D possibly being TRBD1 (5 bases). V gave up 7 bases and J gave up 4 bases, with 14 bases separating them. There are 14 residues in the CDR3. Germline CDR1 and CDR2: SNHLY and FYNNEI. CDR3 nucleotides: TGTGCCAGCATGTGGGACTTGGGAAATCAGCCCCAGCATTTT. Protein product: CASMWDLGNQPQHF.

The rearrangement links TRBV9 to TRBJ2-5; no reliable D call. The germline gives CDR1 SGDLS, CDR2 YYNGEE. The CDR3 totals 14 residues. Trimming left V 3 bases short and J 8 bases short, with 17 bases between. The CDR3 loop reads CASSDNQAPLTQYF. The CDR3 DNA sequence: TGTGCCAGCAGCGACAACCAGGCCCCATTAACCCAGTACTTC. Full variable domain (outside the CDR3, taken from reference TRBV9 and TRBJ2-5): DSGVTQTPKHLITATGQRVTLRCSPRSGDLSVYWYQQSLDQGLQFLIQYYNGEERAKGNILERFSAQQFPDLHSELNLSSLELGDSALYFCASSDNQAPLTQYFGPGTRLLVL.

The rearrangement joins TRBV28 to TRBJ2-3; 8 bases are shared with TRBD2. CDR1 and CDR2 (germline): MDHEN, SYDVKM. V was pared by 4 bases and J by 5 bases, with 11 bases of the junction left unmatched. The CDR3 covers 16 residues. Written as DNA, the CDR3 is TGTGCCAGCAGTTCACCCCCGGGAGGGCCCCAAGATACGCAGTATTTT. As protein: CASSSPPGGPQDTQYF.

The chain links TRBV12-3 or TRBV12-4 to TRBJ1-2, with D perhaps TRBD1 (5 bases). Trimming took 5 bases from V and 6 from J, leaving 13 bases between them. CDR3 size: 13 residues. CDR3 sequence: CASSRSRGDGYTF. For the CDR3, the DNA is TGTGCCAGCAGTCGTTCCCGGGGGGATGGCTACACCTTC.

For this clone: The junction shows a germline mismatch at one end, possibly a read error. The chain employs TRBV7-9 and TRBJ2-1; TRBD1 matches 9 bases. CDR1 and CDR2 (germline): SEHNR, FQNEAQ (reference sequence). The CDR3 has 16 amino acids. The chain's CDR3 is CASSLDPGQGSSEQFF. The CDR3 region has the DNA TGTGCCAGCAGTTTAGATCCGGGACAGGGTTCGAGTGAGCAGTTCTTC.

For this clone: One end of the junction fails to match germline, which may point to a read error. The J gene is TRBJ1-2, the V gene TRBV5-1; TRBD1 aligns across 8 bases. Germline values: CDR1 SGHRS, CDR2 YFSETQ. This CDR3 is built from 13 residues. The CDR3 DNA sequence: TGTGCCAGCAGCCCGACGACAGGGGTCGGCTACACCTTC. Translation: CASSPTTGVGYTF.

CDR3 nucleotides: TGTGCCAGCAGCCAAGGGACTAGCGGGATGGGGCAGTTCTTC. Amino acid sequence: CASSQGTSGMGQFF. The chain employs TRBV3-1 (or the pseudogene TRBV3-2) and TRBJ2-1, with 12 bases lining up with TRBD2. Trimming removed 1 base from V and 12 bases from J; junction bases left unmatched: 4. The CDR3 loop spans 14 amino acids. The V gene's germline CDR1 is LGHDT and CDR2 YNNKEL (reference sequence).

The gene calls are TRBV29-1 and TRBJ1-1, with a tentative D call TRBD1 (5 bases). The germline V gene encodes CDR1 SQVTM and CDR2 ANQGSEA. This CDR3 is 13 amino acids long. V lost 4 bases to trimming and J lost 5 bases, with 14 bases between them. The DNA for the CDR3 is TGCAGCGTTGGGGGCAGGGCGAGGACTGAAGCTTTCTTT. Translated, it gives CSVGGRARTEAFF.

The chain links TRBV9 to TRBJ2-1; a weak D match, TRBD2 (6 bases). Germline loops: CDR1 SGDLS, CDR2 YYNGEE. Trimming took 0 bases from V and 0 from J, leaving 10 bases between them. The CDR3 extends over 16 amino acids. CDR3 amino acids: CASSVGDFSSYNEQFF. DNA of the CDR3: TGTGCCAGCAGCGTAGGGGACTTCAGCTCCTACAATGAGCAGTTCTTC.

The chain uses TRBV7-3 and TRBJ1-1; tentatively, D is TRBD1 (5 bases). This CDR3 has 14 amino acids. V lost 5 bases to trimming and J lost 0 bases, with 10 bases between them. Germline CDR1 reads SGHTA; CDR2 reads FQGTGA. The CDR3 sequence: CASSQGVLNTEAFF. CDR3 nucleotide sequence: TGTGCCAGCAGCCAAGGGGTCCTGAACACTGAAGCTTTCTTT.